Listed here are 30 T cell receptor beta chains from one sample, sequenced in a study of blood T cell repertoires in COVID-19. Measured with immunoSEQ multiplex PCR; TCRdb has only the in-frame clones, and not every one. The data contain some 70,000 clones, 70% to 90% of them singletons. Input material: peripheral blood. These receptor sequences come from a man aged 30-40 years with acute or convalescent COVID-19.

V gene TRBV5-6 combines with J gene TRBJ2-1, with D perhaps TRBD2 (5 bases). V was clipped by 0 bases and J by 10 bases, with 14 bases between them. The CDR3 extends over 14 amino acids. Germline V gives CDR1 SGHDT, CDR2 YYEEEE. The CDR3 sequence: CASSLEEGSGEQFF. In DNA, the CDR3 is TGTGCCAGCAGCTTGGAAGAGGGTTCGGGCGAGCAGTTCTTC.

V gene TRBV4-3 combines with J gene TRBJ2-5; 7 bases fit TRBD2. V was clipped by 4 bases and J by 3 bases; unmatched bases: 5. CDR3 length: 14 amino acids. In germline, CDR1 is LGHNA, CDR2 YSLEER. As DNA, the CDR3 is TGCGCCAGCAGCCCCGGACTAGTGAAAGAGACCCAGTACTTC. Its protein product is CASSPGLVKETQYF.

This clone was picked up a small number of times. The DNA of the CDR3 is TGTGCCAGCACACGGGGGGCCGAGGGTTATAATTCACCCCTCCACTTT. Its protein product is CASTRGAEGYNSPLHF. The chain has TRBV5-6 and TRBJ1-6, with D perhaps matching TRBD1 (6 bases). The germline CDR1 and CDR2 sequences are SGHDT and YYEEEE. The CDR3 sequence is 16 residues long. V lost 6 bases and J 4 bases, leaving 17 bases between the germline ends.

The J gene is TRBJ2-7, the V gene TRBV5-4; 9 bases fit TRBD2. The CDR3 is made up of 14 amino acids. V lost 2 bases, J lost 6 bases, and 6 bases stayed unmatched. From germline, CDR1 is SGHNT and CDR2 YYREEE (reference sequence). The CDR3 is CASSFPSGGPEQYF. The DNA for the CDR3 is TGTGCCAGCAGCTTTCCCAGCGGGGGGCCCGAGCAGTACTTC.

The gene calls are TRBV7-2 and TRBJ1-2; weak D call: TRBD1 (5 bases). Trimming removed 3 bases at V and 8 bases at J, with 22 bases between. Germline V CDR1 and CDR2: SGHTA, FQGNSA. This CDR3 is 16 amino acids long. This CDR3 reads CASSFGGALFLRGYTF. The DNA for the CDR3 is TGTGCCAGCAGCTTTGGTGGGGCGCTTTTTCTGCGGGGCTACACCTTC.

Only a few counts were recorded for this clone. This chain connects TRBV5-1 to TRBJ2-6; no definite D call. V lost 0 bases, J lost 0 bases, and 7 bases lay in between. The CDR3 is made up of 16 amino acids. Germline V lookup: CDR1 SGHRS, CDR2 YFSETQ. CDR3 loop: CASSLDGYSGANVLTF. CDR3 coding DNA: TGCGCCAGCAGCTTGGACGGTTACTCTGGGGCCAACGTCCTGACTTTC.

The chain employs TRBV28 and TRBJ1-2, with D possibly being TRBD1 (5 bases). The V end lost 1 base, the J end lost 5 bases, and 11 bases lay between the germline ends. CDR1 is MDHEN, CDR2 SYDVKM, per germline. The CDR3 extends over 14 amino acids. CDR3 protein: CASSLSQVGYGYTF. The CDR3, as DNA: TGTGCCAGCAGTTTATCACAGGTCGGGTATGGCTACACCTTC.

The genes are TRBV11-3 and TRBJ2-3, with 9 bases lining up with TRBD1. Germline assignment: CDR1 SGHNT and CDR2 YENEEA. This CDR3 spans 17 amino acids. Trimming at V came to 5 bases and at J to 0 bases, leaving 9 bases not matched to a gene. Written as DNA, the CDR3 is TGTGCCAGCAGCCGTGGGACAGGGAAGGAGAGCACAGATACGCAGTATTTT. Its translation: CASSRGTGKESTDTQYF.

CDR3 sequence reads: CASSLAGTSYEQYF. The DNA for the CDR3 is TGTGCCAGCAGCTTAGCGGGGACTAGCTACGAGCAGTACTTC. The chain couples TRBV7-9 to TRBJ2-7; 8 nucleotides align to TRBD2. Germline CDR1 is SEHNR and CDR2 is FQNEAQ (reference sequence). The J segment lost 3 bases and the V segment lost 0 bases, leaving 1 base of the junction unmatched. CDR3 length equals 14 residues.

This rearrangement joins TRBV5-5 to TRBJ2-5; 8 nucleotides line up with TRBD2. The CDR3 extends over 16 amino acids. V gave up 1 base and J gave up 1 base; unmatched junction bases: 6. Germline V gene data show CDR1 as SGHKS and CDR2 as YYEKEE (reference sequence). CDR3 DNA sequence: TGTGCCAGCAGCTTGAGGATAGCGGGGACCCAAGAGACCCAGTACTTC. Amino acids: CASSLRIAGTQETQYF.

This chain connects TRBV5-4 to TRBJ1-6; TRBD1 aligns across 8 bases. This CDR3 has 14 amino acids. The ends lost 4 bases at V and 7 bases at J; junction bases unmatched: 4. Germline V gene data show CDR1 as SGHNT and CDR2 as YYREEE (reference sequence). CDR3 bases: TGTGCCAGCAGCCGGGACAGGAAGAATTCACCCCTCCACTTT. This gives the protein CASSRDRKNSPLHF.

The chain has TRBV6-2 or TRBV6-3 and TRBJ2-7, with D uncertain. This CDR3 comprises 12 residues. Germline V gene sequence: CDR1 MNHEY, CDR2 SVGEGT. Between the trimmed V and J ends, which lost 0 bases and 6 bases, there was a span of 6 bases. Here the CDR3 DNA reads TGTGCCAGCAGTTACTCTCGGAGCGAGCAGTACTTC. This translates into CASSYSRSEQYF.

The CDR3, as DNA: TGTGCAAGTCGCTTAGCGGCCCGACTAGCGGGAGGGCCATCGAACACCGGGGAGCTGTTTTTT. Amino acid sequence: CASRLAARLAGGPSNTGELFF. The chain links TRBV12-2 to TRBJ2-2; the table's D call of TRBD2 was not tested on the DNA. TRBV12-2 is termed a pseudogene. This CDR3 region has 21 residues.

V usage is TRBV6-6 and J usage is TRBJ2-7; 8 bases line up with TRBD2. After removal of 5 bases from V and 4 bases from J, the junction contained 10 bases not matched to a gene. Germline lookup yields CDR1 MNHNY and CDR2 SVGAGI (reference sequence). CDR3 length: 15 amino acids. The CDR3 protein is CASSERAGEAYEQYF. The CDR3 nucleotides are TGTGCCAGCAGTGAGCGAGCGGGAGAAGCTTACGAGCAGTACTTC.

The CDR3 region has the DNA TGTGCCAGCAGTTGGGGGCCCAGCTACGAGCAGTACTTC. It codes for CASSWGPSYEQYF. The chain uses TRBV6-5 and TRBJ2-7; D possibly corresponds to TRBD1 (6 bases). CDR3 size: 13 residues. Trimming shortened V by 4 bases and J by 3 bases, and 10 bases separated the two germline ends. CDR1 MNHEY and CDR2 SVGAGI come from the germline V gene.

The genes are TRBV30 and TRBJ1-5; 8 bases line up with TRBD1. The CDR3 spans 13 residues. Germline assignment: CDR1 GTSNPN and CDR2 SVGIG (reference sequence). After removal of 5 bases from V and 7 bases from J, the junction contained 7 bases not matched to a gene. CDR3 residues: CAWAGGAGQPQHF. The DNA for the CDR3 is TGTGCCTGGGCAGGGGGCGCGGGACAGCCCCAGCATTTT.

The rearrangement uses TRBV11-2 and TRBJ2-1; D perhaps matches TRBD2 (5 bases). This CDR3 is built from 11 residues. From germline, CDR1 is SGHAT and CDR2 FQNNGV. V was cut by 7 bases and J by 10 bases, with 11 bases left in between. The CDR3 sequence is CASTRGFEQFF. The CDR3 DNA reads TGTGCCAGCACCCGGGGTTTCGAGCAGTTCTTC.

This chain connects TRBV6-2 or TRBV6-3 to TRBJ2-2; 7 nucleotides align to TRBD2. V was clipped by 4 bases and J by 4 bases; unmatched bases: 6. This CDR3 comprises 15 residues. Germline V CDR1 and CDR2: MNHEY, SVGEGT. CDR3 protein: CASSLSGKGTGELFF. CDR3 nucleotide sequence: TGTGCCAGCAGTTTAAGCGGGAAAGGCACCGGGGAGCTGTTTTTT.

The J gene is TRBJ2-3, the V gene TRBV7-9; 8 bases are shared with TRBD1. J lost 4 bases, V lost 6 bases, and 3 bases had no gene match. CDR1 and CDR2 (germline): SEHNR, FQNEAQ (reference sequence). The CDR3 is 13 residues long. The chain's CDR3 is CASRLQGADTQYF. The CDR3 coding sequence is TGTGCCAGCAGACTACAGGGGGCAGATACGCAGTATTTT.

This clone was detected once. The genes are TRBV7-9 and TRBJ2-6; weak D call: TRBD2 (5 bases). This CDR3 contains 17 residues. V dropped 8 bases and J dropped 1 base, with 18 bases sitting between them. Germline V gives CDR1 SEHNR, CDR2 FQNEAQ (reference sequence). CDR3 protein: CASLSRAAESGANVLTF. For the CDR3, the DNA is TGTGCCAGCCTCTCGAGGGCAGCGGAATCTGGGGCCAACGTCCTGACTTTC.

CDR3 bases: TGTGCCAGCAGCGTCACAGGGGGTAATTCACCCCTCCACTTT. Translation: CASSVTGGNSPLHF. The chain joins TRBV11-2 to TRBJ1-6; TRBD1 matches at 8 bases. The CDR3 spans 14 residues. Germline V gene data show CDR1 as SGHAT and CDR2 as FQNNGV. With V trimmed by 5 bases and J by 6 bases, 3 bases remained unmatched.

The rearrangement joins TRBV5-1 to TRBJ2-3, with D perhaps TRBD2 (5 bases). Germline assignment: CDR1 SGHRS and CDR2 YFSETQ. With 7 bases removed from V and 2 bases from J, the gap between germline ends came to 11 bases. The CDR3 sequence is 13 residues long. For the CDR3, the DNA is TGCGCCAGCCGGGGAAGCCACACAGATACGCAGTATTTT. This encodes CASRGSHTDTQYF.

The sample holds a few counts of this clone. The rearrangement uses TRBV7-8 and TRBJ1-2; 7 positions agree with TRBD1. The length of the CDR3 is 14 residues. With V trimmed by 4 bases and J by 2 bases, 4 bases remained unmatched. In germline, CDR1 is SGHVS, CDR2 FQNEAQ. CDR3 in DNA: TGTGCCAGCAGCTCCCGGACAGGCAACTATGGCTACACCTTC. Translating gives CASSSRTGNYGYTF.

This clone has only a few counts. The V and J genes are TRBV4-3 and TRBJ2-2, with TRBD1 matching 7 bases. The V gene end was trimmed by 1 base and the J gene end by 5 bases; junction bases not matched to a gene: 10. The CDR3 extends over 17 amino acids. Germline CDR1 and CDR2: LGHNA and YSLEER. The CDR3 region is CASSQVQTGTGTGELFF. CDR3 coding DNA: TGCGCCAGCAGCCAAGTCCAGACAGGGACGGGTACCGGGGAGCTGTTTTTT.

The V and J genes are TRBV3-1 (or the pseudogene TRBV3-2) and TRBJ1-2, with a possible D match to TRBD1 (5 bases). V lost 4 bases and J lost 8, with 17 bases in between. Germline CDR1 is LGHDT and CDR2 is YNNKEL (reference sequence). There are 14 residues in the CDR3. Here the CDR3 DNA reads TGTGCCAGCAGCCCCCTTGGGCCAGGGAACGGCTACACCTTC. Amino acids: CASSPLGPGNGYTF.

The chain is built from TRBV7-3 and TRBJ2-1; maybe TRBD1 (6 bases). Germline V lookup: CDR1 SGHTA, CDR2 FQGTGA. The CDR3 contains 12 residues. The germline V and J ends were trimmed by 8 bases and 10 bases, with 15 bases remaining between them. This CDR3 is CASGGVSGEQFF. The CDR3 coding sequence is TGTGCCAGCGGGGGCGTAAGCGGCGAGCAGTTCTTC.

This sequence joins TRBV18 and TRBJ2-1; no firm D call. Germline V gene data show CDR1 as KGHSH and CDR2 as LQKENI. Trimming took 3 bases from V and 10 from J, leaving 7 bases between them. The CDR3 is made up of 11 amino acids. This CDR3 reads CASSPSEEQFF. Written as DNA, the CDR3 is TGTGCCAGCTCACCGTCGGAGGAGCAGTTCTTC. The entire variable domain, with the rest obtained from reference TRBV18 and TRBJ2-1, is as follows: NAGVMQNPRHLVRRRGQEARLRCSPMKGHSHVYWYRQLPEEGLKFMVYLQKENIIDESGMPKERFSAEFPKEGPSILRIQQVVRGDSAAYFCASSPSEEQFFGPGTRLTVL.

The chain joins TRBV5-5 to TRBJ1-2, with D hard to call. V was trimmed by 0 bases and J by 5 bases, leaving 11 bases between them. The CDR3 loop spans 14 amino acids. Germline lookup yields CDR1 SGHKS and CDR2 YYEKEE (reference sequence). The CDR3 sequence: CASSLEQFGYGYTF. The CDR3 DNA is TGTGCCAGCAGCTTGGAACAGTTCGGATATGGCTACACCTTC.

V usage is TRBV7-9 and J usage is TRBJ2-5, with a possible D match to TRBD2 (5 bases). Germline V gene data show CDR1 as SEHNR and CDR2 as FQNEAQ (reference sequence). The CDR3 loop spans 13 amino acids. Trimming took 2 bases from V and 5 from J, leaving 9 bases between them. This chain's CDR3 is CASSLNIAETQYF. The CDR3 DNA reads TGTGCCAGCAGCTTAAATATAGCGGAGACCCAGTACTTC.

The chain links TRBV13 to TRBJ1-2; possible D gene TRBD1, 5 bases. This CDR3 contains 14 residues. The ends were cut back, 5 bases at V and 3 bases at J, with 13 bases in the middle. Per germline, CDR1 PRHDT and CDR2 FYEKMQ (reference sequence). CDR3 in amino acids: CASSKRARDYGYTF. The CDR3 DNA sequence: TGTGCCAGCAGCAAAAGGGCCAGGGACTATGGCTACACCTTC. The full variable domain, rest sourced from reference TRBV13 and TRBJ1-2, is AAGVIQSPRHLIKEKRETATLKCYPIPRHDTVYWYQQGPGQDPQFLISFYEKMQSDKGSIPDRFSAQQFSDYHSELNMSSLELGDSALYFCASSKRARDYGYTFGSGTRLTVV.